This entry is about one T cell receptor (beta chain). The antigen is undetermined. Researchers made TCR cDNA using 5'RACE template switching, and this step added a universal primer site and UMIs. TCRdb re-derived calls from the 5' RACE reads in MiXCR, one entry per CDR3 protein. The table lists 250,000 to 400,000 distinct CDR3 sequences, 3.5% to 5% of them singletons. The entry originates in a study of T cells after yellow fever vaccination. The ends were cut back, 6 bases at V and 2 bases at J, with 11 bases in the middle. The CDR3 spans 14 residues. Germline CDR1 and CDR2: SEHNR and FQNEAQ (reference sequence). General observations from the study: A small proportion of clonotypes was detected in both the CD4 and CD8 compartments. Reappearance after the booster was seen for most primary-vaccination clones, at 95% to 97% CD4 and around 90% CD8.

Material: PBMCs, obtained 15 days after the yellow fever booster vaccination. The clonotype originates from a young man who received the YFV17D yellow fever vaccine. V usage is TRBV7-9 and J usage is TRBJ1-3; TRBD1 is a possible D gene (5 bases). This CDR3 reads CASSSTGAGNTIYF. In DNA, the CDR3 is TGTGCCAGCAGTTCCACGGGGGCTGGAAACACCATATATTTT.